This is a list of T cell receptor beta chains from one sample in a study of beta chain features in type 1 diabetes. Sequenced by immunoSEQ multiplex PCR; TCRdb stores in-frame clones only, minus some. The sample records hundreds of thousands of clones, 15% to 18% being singletons. Material for sequencing was naive CD4+ T cells from blood. The source of these receptors is a man in his late teens or twenties in good health. Each CDR3 is given with its conserved first and last residue. The D gene is left open where the match is weak. Not every row has a clone size; where given, it reads once, few, many or a size class.

. | TRBJ2-7 | TRBV30 | few | TGTGCCTGGAGTAAGGGCCAGGCCTACGAGCAGTACTTC | CAWSKGQAYEQYF
. | TRBJ2-1 | TRBV12-5 | . | TGTGCTAGTGGTTTGGTGGGATGGAGTGGCGATGAGCAGTTCTTC | CASGLVGWSGDEQFF
TRBD1 | TRBJ1-1 | TRBV14 | . | TGTGCCAGCAGCCAAGACATCCTGTTTACAGGGGGAACTGAAGCTTTCTTT | CASSQDILFTGGTEAFF
TRBD1 | TRBJ1-6 | TRBV7-9 | . | TGTGCCAGCAGACAGACAGGGGATAATTCACCCCTCCACTTT | CASRQTGDNSPLHF
. | TRBJ2-7 | TRBV6-6 | . | TGTGCCAGCAGTTACGGTATCAGGGGCGGTAGATACGAGCAGTACTTC | CASSYGIRGGRYEQYF
. | TRBJ1-4 | TRBV28 | once | TGTGCCAGCAGGCCCGGACGGTATAATGAAAAACTGTTTTTT | CASRPGRYNEKLFF
TRBD1 | TRBJ1-2 | TRBV5-1 | few | TGCGCCAGCAGCTGGGACAGTGGCTACACCTTC | CASSWDSGYTF
. | TRBJ1-2 | TRBV28 | few | TGTGCCAGCAGCTCCCCGGGCTACACCTTC | CASSSPGYTF
. | TRBJ2-1 | TRBV18 | few | TGTGCCAGCTCACCATCTAGTATCAATGAGCAGTTCTTC | CASSPSSINEQFF
TRBD2 | TRBJ2-7 | TRBV5-1 | few | TGCGCCAGCGGCGCCGGGACTAGCGTTTCCTACGAGCAGTACTTC | CASGAGTSVSYEQYF
. | TRBJ1-6 | TRBV7-2 | few | TGTGCCAGCAGCCGTGGACAGATTATTTCACCCCTCCACTTT | CASSRGQIISPLHF
TRBD2 | TRBJ2-3 | TRBV29-1 | . | TGCAGCGTTTCATGGACTAGCGGGAGAAAAACAGATACGCAGTATTTT | CSVSWTSGRKTDTQYF
. | TRBJ2-1 | TRBV7-8 | . | TGTGCCAGCAGCACTAGCTTCCAAGCATACAATGAGCAGTTCTTC | CASSTSFQAYNEQFF
TRBD2 | TRBJ2-1 | TRBV29-1 | . | TGCAGCGTTGAGGGACTCGGGATCTCGGGGGGGCCCTACAATGAGCAGTTCTTC | CSVEGLGISGGPYNEQFF
TRBD1 | TRBJ2-5 | TRBV7-9 | few | TGTGCCAGCAGCCCGAGGACAGGGGCGAGAGAGCAGTACTTC | CASSPRTGAREQYF
. | TRBJ2-5 | TRBV7-3 | . | TGTGCCAGCAGCCTCCGGGGGAAACTAGAACGTGGACTAGAGACCCAGTACTTC | CASSLRGKLERGLETQYF
. | TRBJ1-2 | TRBV9 | . | TGTGCCAGCAGCGTAGAAGGAAGAGTAGGTTACACCTTC | CASSVEGRVGYTF
. | TRBJ1-2 | TRBV15 | . | TGTGCCACCAGCAGAGATCCAGTTGGGACCTATGGCTACACCTTC | CATSRDPVGTYGYTF
TRBD1 | TRBJ1-1 | TRBV5-8 | few | TGTGCCAGCAGCTCCCGACAGGGGGCGGACACTGAAGCTTTCTTT | CASSSRQGADTEAFF
. | TRBJ1-4 | TRBV6-6 | few | TGTGCCAGCAGTCCCAGGGACGTTCCTCGGTTAGAACTGTTTTTT | CASSPRDVPRLELFF
TRBD1 | TRBJ2-5 | TRBV5-1 | few | TGCGCCAGCAGCTTTGACCGGGACAGGGGCTCTCAAGAGACCCAGTACTTC | CASSFDRDRGSQETQYF
. | TRBJ2-6 | TRBV7-3 | few | TGTGCCAGCAGCTTAAGCGGGACTGGGGCCAACGTCCTGACTTTC | CASSLSGTGANVLTF
TRBD1 | TRBJ2-7 | TRBV29-1 | . | TGCAGCGTTGGGACAGGGGGCCGGTACGAGCAGTACTTC | CSVGTGGRYEQYF
. | TRBJ2-2 | TRBV23-1 | few | TGCGCCAGCAGTCGAGGGAACACCGGGGAGCTGTTTTTT | CASSRGNTGELFF
. | TRBJ1-5 | TRBV4-1 | . | TGCGCCAGCAGCCTTCGGCCAGCGAGGGGGGATCAGCCCCAGCATTTT | CASSLRPARGDQPQHF
. | TRBJ2-1 | TRBV9 | . | TGTGCCAGCAGCCCCTCGGGGGCTAGCGGAGCTAATGAGCAGTTCTTC | CASSPSGASGANEQFF
. | TRBJ1-4 | TRBV7-9 | . | TGTGCCAGCAGCATAGGAAGGGGGGCCGGAGAAAAACTGTTTTTT | CASSIGRGAGEKLFF
TRBD1 | TRBJ2-3 | TRBV5-4 | few | TGTGCCAGCAGCACTCGGACAGGTGCTGCAGATACGCAGTATTTT | CASSTRTGAADTQYF
. | TRBJ2-5 | TRBV6-1 | . | TGTGCCGGAAGCCCGGGGGTGTGGGAGACCCAGTACTTC | CAGSPGVWETQYF
. | TRBJ1-1 | TRBV29-1 | . | TGCAGCGGACGAGACAGGATGAACACTGAAGCTTTCTTT | CSGRDRMNTEAFF
TRBD1 | TRBJ2-5 | TRBV7-3 | few | TGTGCCAGCAGCCCTAGTCACAGGGGGCTAGGGGGTGGAGAGACCCAGTACTTC | CASSPSHRGLGGGETQYF
. | TRBJ2-7 | TRBV10-3 | few | TGTGCCATCAGTGAGCAAGGCTACGAGCAGTACTTC | CAISEQGYEQYF
TRBD2 | TRBJ2-3 | TRBV28 | few | TGTGCCAGCAGTGCCATAGCGGGCCGACTTAGCACAGATACGCAGTATTTT | CASSAIAGRLSTDTQYF
TRBD2 | TRBJ2-3 | TRBV10-3 | few | TGTGCCATCAGCGGGACTAGCGGGGGGGGCACAGATACGCAGTATTTT | CAISGTSGGGTDTQYF
TRBD1 | TRBJ1-1 | TRBV7-3 | few | TGTGCCAGCAGCTTAACGCAAGACAGGGAGGTTTTCTTT | CASSLTQDREVFF
. | TRBJ1-1 | TRBV7-9 | . | TGTGCCAGCAGCTTAGAGACGGCCAGGGAAGCTTTCTTT | CASSLETAREAFF
TRBD2 | TRBJ2-1 | TRBV14 | few | TGTGCCAGCAGCCAAACTAGCGGTACTTACAATGAGCAGTTCTTC | CASSQTSGTYNEQFF
. | TRBJ1-6 | TRBV5-1 | . | TGCGCCAGCAGCTTGCGGGATCTTGGGATTTCACCCCTCCACTTT | CASSLRDLGISPLHF
. | TRBJ2-3 | TRBV5-1 | . | TGCGCCAGCAGCTTGGTGCGGGACACAGATACGCAGTATTTT | CASSLVRDTDTQYF
. | TRBJ2-2 | TRBV9 | few | TGTGCCAGCAGCCCCCGGGGGAGTTACACCGGGGAGCTGTTTTTT | CASSPRGSYTGELFF
. | TRBJ2-7 | TRBV4-3 | . | TGCGCCAGCAGCCAAGATGATGGGAGAAGGGGCGAGCAGTACTTC | CASSQDDGRRGEQYF
. | TRBJ2-3 | TRBV5-1 | few | TGCGCCAGCAGCTTGGGACAGGCCCCCGGGGATACGCAGTATTTT | CASSLGQAPGDTQYF
. | TRBJ2-5 | TRBV20-1 | few | TGCAGTGCTCTACGGGAGACCCAGTACTTC | CSALRETQYF
TRBD1 | TRBJ2-1 | TRBV7-3 | once | TGTGCCAGCGGCTGGACAGGGGGCCACAATGAGCAGTTCTTC | CASGWTGGHNEQFF
TRBD1 | TRBJ1-1 | TRBV29-1 | few | TGCAGCGTTGATAAGGGACAGCTCATGAACACTGAAGCTTTCTTT | CSVDKGQLMNTEAFF
. | TRBJ2-1 | TRBV7-2 | few | TGTGCCAGCAGCAGGAGACTAGTTTCGCCGACGTACTCCTACAATGAGCAGTTCTTC | CASSRRLVSPTYSYNEQFF
TRBD1 | TRBJ1-3 | TRBV25-1 | once | TGTGCCAGCAGTCAAGACAGGGGGCTGGACACCATATATTTT | CASSQDRGLDTIYF
TRBD1 | TRBJ2-5 | TRBV9 | . | TGTGCCAGCAGCGTACCCAGGACAGGGCGGAAAGAGACCCAGTACTTC | CASSVPRTGRKETQYF
. | TRBJ2-2 | TRBV6-5 | few | TGTGCCAGCAGTTACTCGGCTAATGTGAAAACCGGGGAGCTGTTTTTT | CASSYSANVKTGELFF
. | TRBJ1-1 | TRBV20-1 | few | TGCAGTGGGGAGTGGAGGGACGGCGCTTTCTTT | CSGEWRDGAFF
. | TRBJ2-7 | TRBV25-1 | . | TGTGCCTCCTCAGCGCAGGGACCAATCCCCACATACGAGCAGTACTTC | CASSAQGPIPTYEQYF
TRBD1 | TRBJ2-1 | TRBV7-2 | . | TGTGCCAGCAGCCCCCGGACAGGGTCGGCCCCCCACAATGAGCAGTTCTTC | CASSPRTGSAPHNEQFF
. | TRBJ2-7 | TRBV18 | few | TGTGCCAGCTCACCTATTCTCGGCGTAGTGGAGCAGTACTTC | CASSPILGVVEQYF
. | TRBJ2-3 | TRBV4-1 | . | TGCGCCAGCAGCCTCGAGACAGGAGGGGATACGCAGTATTTT | CASSLETGGDTQYF
. | TRBJ2-1 | TRBV5-4 | . | TGTGCCAGCAGCTTGTCAGGGACACACAATGAGCAGTTCTTC | CASSLSGTHNEQFF
TRBD1 | TRBJ2-7 | TRBV28 | . | TGTGCCAGCAATCGGGGACAGGGGACCTACGAGCAGTACTTC | CASNRGQGTYEQYF
TRBD1 | TRBJ1-4 | TRBV25-1 | few | TGTGCCAGCAGCCTGCAGGGGGCGGGAACTAATGAAAAACTGTTTTTT | CASSLQGAGTNEKLFF
TRBD1 | TRBJ2-5 | TRBV5-1 | . | TGCGCCAGCAGCTTGCGGACAGGGGCCATACAAGAGACCCAGTACTTC | CASSLRTGAIQETQYF
. | TRBJ1-2 | TRBV6-6 | few | TGTGCCAGCGGGGGTTCATTTGGCTACACCTTC | CASGGSFGYTF